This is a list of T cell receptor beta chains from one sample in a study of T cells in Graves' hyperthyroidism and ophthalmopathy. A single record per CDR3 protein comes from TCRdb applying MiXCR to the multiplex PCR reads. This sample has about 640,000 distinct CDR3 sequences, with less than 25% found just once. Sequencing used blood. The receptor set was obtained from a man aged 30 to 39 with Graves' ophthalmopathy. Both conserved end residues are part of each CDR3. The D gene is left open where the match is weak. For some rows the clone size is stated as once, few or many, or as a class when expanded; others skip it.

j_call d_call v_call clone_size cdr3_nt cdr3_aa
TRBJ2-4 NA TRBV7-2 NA TGTGCCAGCAGCGGAGGGGGTTCGGGCAAAAACATTCAGTACTTC CASSGGGSGKNIQYF
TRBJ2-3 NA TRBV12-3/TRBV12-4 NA TGTGCCAGCAGTTTAGCGCTTAGCGGCTCGGGGTATTTT CASSLALSGSGYF
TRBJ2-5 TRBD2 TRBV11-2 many TGTGCCAGCAGCTTATCAGTAGGACTAGGGAAAGAGACCCAGTACTTC CASSLSVGLGKETQYF
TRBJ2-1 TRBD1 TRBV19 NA TGTGCCAGTAGTACCATCGAGACAGGGGGAAACCATGAGCAGTTCTTC CASSTIETGGNHEQFF
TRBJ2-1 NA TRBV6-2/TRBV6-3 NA TGTGCCAGCAGTTATCTTACTTCCTACAATGAGCAGTTCTTC CASSYLTSYNEQFF
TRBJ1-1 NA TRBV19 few TGTGCCAGTACCTTCGACAGGCGGGGAAGGAACACTGAAGCTTTCTTT CASTFDRRGRNTEAFF
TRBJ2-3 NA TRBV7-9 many TGTGCCAGCAGCCCTCAGGGAGGAACCACAGATACGCAGTATTTT CASSPQGGTTDTQYF
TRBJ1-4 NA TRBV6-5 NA TGTGCCAGCAGTTACGGGCTCTCCACGGATGAAAAACTGTTTTTT CASSYGLSTDEKLFF
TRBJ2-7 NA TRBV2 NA TGTGCCAGCGTGGTGGGATACTACGAGCAGTACTTC CASVVGYYEQYF
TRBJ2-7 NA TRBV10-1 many TGCGCCAGCAGTGAGTTTGGCGGCTACGAGCAGTACTTC CASSEFGGYEQYF
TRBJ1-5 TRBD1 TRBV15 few TGTGCCACCAGCACGGGACAGACGTTACGGCCCCAGCATTTT CATSTGQTLRPQHF
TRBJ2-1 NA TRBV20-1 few TGCAGTGCTACCTCCTACAATGAGCAGTTCTTC CSATSYNEQFF
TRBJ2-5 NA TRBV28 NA TGTGCCAGCAGTTTGGGGAGCGCCCGGGTCGAGACCCAGTACTTC CASSLGSARVETQYF
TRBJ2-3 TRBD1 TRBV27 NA TGTGCCAGCAGCGACTCCGGGACAGTATACCGTTCGAATACGCAGTATTTT CASSDSGTVYRSNTQYF
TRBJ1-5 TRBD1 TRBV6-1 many TGTGCCAGCAGTGGGGGACAGAGCAATCAGCCCCAGCATTTT CASSGGQSNQPQHF
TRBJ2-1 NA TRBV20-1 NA TGCAGTGCTTTGCCGGGACCTACAATCGGGGCTAGCCGAACTAGGTCCTACGATGAGCAGTTCTTC CSALPGPTIGASRTRSYDEQFF